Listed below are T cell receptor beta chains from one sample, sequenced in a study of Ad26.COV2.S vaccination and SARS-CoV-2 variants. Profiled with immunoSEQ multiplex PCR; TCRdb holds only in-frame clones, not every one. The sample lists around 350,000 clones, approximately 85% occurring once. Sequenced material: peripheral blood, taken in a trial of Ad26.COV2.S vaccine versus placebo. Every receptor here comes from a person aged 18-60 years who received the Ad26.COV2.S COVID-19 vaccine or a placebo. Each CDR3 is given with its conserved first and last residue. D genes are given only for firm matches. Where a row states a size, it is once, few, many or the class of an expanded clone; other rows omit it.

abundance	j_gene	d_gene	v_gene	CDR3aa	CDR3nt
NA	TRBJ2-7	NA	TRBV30	CAWSTPVDYRPYEQYF	TGTGCCTGGAGTACCCCCGTTGACTACCGCCCCTACGAGCAGTACTTC
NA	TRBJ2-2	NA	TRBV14	CASSSGPFFGTGELFF	TGTGCCAGCAGCTCTGGACCGTTCTTCGGCACCGGGGAGCTGTTTTTT
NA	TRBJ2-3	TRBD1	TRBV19	CASSQAQGRGPRDTQYF	TGTGCCAGTAGCCAAGCCCAGGGAAGGGGGCCTCGAGATACGCAGTATTTT
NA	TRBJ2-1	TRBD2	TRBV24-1	CATSDQRGLNNEQFF	TGTGCCACCAGTGATCAGCGGGGCCTAAACAATGAGCAGTTCTTC
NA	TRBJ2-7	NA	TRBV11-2	CASSRGPRDEQYF	TGTGCCAGCAGCCGAGGGCCGAGGGACGAGCAGTACTTC
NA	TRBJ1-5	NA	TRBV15	CATRGFGNQPQHF	TGTGCCACCAGGGGCTTTGGCAATCAGCCCCAGCATTTT
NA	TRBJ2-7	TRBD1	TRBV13	CASRPTGGDYEQYF	TGTGCCAGCAGACCGACAGGGGGGGACTACGAGCAGTACTTC
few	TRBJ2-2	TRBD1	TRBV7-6	CASSKTGEAGELFF	TGTGCCAGCAGCAAGACAGGGGAGGCCGGGGAGCTGTTTTTT
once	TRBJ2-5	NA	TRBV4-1	CASSQVGQRKETQYF	TGCGCCAGCAGCCAAGTGGGACAAAGAAAAGAGACCCAGTACTTC
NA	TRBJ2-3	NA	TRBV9	CASSVGTFTDTQYF	TGTGCCAGCAGCGTAGGGACTTTCACAGATACGCAGTATTTT
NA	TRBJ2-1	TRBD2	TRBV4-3	CASSLGRANEQFF	TGCGCCAGCAGCCTCGGGAGGGCCAATGAGCAGTTCTTC
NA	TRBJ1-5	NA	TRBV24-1	CATSGAQGPNQPQHF	TGTGCCACCAGTGGTGCCCAGGGGCCAAATCAGCCCCAGCATTTT
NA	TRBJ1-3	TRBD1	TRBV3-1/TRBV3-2	CASSQAGTARF	TGTGCCAGCAGCCAGGCCGGGACAGCCCGTTTT
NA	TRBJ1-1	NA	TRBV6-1	CASSEERTATEAFF	TGTGCCAGCAGTGAAGAGAGGACCGCCACTGAAGCTTTCTTT
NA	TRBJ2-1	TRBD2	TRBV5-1	CASSLVSLAGARADEQFF	TGCGCCAGCAGCTTGGTTTCACTAGCGGGGGCACGGGCGGATGAGCAGTTCTTC
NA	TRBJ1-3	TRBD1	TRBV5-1	CASSSDGTGDSGNTIYF	TGCGCCAGCAGTTCGGACGGGACAGGGGACTCTGGAAACACCATATATTTT
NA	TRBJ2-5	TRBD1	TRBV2	CASSDGQVETQYF	TGTGCCAGCAGTGACGGACAGGTGGAGACCCAGTACTTC
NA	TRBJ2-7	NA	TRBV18	CASSLEGGPYEQYF	TGTGCCAGCTCCCTAGAGGGGGGGCCGTACGAGCAGTACTTC
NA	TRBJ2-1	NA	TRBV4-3	CASSQELTGSYNEQFF	TGCGCCAGCAGCCAAGAACTCACAGGCTCCTACAATGAGCAGTTCTTC
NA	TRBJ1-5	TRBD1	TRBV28	CASSTTGGGNQPQHF	TGTGCCAGCAGTACCACAGGGGGCGGCAATCAGCCCCAGCATTTT
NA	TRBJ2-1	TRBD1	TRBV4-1	CASRPGTGAWNEQFF	TGCGCCAGCAGACCCGGGACAGGGGCCTGGAATGAGCAGTTCTTC
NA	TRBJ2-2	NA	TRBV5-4	CASSLGGRRANTGELFF	TGTGCCAGCAGCTTGGGAGGGAGGAGGGCGAACACCGGGGAGCTGTTTTTT
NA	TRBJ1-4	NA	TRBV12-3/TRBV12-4	CASSLGEGVKLFF	TGTGCCAGCAGTTTAGGAGAAGGGGTGAAACTGTTTTTT
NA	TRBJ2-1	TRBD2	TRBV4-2	CASSQELAGGYNEQFF	TGTGCCAGCAGCCAAGAGCTAGCGGGGGGTTACAATGAGCAGTTCTTC
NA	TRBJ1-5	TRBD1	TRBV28	CASSGQGGVQPQHF	TGTGCCAGCAGCGGACAGGGAGGGGTTCAGCCCCAGCATTTT
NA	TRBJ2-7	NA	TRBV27	CASSPSSGPRSYEQYF	TGTGCCAGCAGTCCCTCCTCGGGCCCTAGATCCTACGAGCAGTACTTC
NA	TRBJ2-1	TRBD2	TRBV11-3	CASSLDSASGSVHEQFF	TGTGCCAGCAGCTTAGATAGCGCTAGCGGGAGTGTACATGAGCAGTTCTTC
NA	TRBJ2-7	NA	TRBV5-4	CASSLWSQPRHEQYF	TGTGCCAGCAGCTTGTGGAGCCAACCTCGGCACGAGCAGTACTTC
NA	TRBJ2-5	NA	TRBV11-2	CASSTYREGVGETQYF	TGTGCCAGCAGCACCTACAGGGAAGGGGTCGGAGAGACCCAGTACTTC
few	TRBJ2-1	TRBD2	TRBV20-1	CSSGGAHEQFF	TGCAGTAGCGGGGGGGCGCATGAGCAGTTCTTC
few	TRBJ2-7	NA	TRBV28	CASSLAGTVSYEQYF	TGTGCCAGCAGTTTAGCGGGGACGGTCTCCTACGAGCAGTACTTC
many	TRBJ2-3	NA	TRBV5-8	CASSFGREAGPPDTQYF	TGTGCCAGCAGCTTCGGACGTGAGGCAGGGCCTCCAGATACGCAGTATTTT
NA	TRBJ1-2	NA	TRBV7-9	CASSLEAWGSANYGYTF	TGTGCCAGCAGCTTAGAGGCATGGGGGTCAGCTAACTATGGCTACACCTTC
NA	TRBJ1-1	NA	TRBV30	CAWSVSATRNAEAFF	TGTGCCTGGAGTGTTTCGGCGACTCGGAACGCTGAAGCTTTCTTT
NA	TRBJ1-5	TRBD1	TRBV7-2	CASSPDRGENQPQHF	TGTGCCAGCAGCCCCGACAGGGGGGAAAATCAGCCCCAGCATTTT
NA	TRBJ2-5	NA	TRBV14	CASSLRDRTSQYF	TGTGCCAGCAGCCTACGGGACCGAACCTCCCAGTACTTC
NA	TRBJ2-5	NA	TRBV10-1	CASRKNREETQYF	TGCGCCAGCAGGAAAAACAGGGAAGAGACCCAGTACTTC
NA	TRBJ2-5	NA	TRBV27	CATHPSGKGETQYF	TGTGCCACCCACCCCTCCGGGAAAGGAGAGACCCAGTACTTC
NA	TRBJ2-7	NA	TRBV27	CASSLRGADEQYF	TGTGCCAGCAGTTTACGGGGGGCCGACGAGCAGTACTTC
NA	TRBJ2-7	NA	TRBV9	CASSVEDSLYEQYF	TGTGCCAGCAGCGTAGAAGACAGTTTATACGAGCAGTACTTC
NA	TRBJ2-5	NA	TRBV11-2	CATRDFQETQYF	TGTGCCACCCGGGACTTTCAAGAGACCCAGTACTTC
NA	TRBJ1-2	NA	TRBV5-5	CASSLAGAGGYTF	TGTGCCAGCAGCTTGGCAGGGGCCGGCGGCTACACCTTC
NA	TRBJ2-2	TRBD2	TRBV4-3	CASSQGGLADPETGELFF	TGCGCCAGCAGCCAAGGGGGACTAGCGGACCCTGAAACCGGGGAGCTGTTTTTT
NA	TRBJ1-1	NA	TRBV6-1	CASSEWGSQAPNTEAFF	TGTGCCAGCAGTGAATGGGGCAGTCAAGCTCCAAACACTGAAGCTTTCTTT
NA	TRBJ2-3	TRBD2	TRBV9	CASSETSGGTDTQYF	TGTGCCAGCAGCGAAACTAGCGGAGGCACAGATACGCAGTATTTT
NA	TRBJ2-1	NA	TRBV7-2	CASSLSTGRGTYNEQFF	TGTGCCAGCAGCCTTTCGACAGGGAGGGGGACCTACAATGAGCAGTTCTTC
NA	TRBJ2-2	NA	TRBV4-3	CASSQDTENTGELFF	TGCGCCAGCAGCCAAGATACGGAGAACACCGGGGAGCTGTTTTTT
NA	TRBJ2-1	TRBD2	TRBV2	CASSDRLAGAEQFF	TGTGCCAGCAGTGATAGACTAGCGGGAGCTGAGCAGTTCTTC
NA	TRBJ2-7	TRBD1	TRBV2	CASSERGQAYEQYF	TGTGCCAGCAGTGAAAGAGGACAGGCCTACGAGCAGTACTTC
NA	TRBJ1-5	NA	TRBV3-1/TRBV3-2	CASSPRHLNSNQPQHF	TGTGCCAGCAGCCCTCGACACCTGAATAGCAATCAGCCCCAGCATTTT
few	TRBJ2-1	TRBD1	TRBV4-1	CASSQPWDRGHEQFF	TGCGCCAGCAGCCAACCATGGGACAGGGGGCATGAGCAGTTCTTC
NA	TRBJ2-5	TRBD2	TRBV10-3	CAISEILAAQETQYF	TGTGCCATCAGTGAGATACTAGCGGCTCAAGAGACCCAGTACTTC
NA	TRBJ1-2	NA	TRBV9	CASSPLTNYGYTF	TGTGCCAGCAGCCCTCTGACTAACTATGGCTACACCTTC
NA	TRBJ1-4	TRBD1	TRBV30	CAWSLQGRDEKLFF	TGTGCCTGGAGCCTACAGGGGCGGGATGAAAAACTGTTTTTT
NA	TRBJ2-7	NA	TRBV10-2	CASSSTYEQYF	TGCGCCAGCAGTTCTACCTACGAGCAGTACTTC
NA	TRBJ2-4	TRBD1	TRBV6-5	CASSYQDRGFGNIQYF	TGTGCCAGCAGTTACCAGGACAGGGGTTTTGGTAACATTCAGTACTTC
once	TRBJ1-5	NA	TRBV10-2	CASSEFSNQPQHF	TGCGCCAGCAGTGAGTTTAGCAATCAGCCCCAGCATTTT
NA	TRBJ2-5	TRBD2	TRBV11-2	CASSLLPGLASETQYF	TGTGCCAGCAGCTTACTGCCGGGACTAGCGTCGGAGACCCAGTACTTC
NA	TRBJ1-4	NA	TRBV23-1	CASSQKGGLGEGEKLFF	TGCGCCAGCAGTCAGAAGGGGGGGCTCGGGGAAGGTGAAAAACTGTTTTTT
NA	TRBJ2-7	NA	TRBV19	CASSIGADEQYF	TGTGCCAGTAGTATAGGAGCGGACGAGCAGTACTTC